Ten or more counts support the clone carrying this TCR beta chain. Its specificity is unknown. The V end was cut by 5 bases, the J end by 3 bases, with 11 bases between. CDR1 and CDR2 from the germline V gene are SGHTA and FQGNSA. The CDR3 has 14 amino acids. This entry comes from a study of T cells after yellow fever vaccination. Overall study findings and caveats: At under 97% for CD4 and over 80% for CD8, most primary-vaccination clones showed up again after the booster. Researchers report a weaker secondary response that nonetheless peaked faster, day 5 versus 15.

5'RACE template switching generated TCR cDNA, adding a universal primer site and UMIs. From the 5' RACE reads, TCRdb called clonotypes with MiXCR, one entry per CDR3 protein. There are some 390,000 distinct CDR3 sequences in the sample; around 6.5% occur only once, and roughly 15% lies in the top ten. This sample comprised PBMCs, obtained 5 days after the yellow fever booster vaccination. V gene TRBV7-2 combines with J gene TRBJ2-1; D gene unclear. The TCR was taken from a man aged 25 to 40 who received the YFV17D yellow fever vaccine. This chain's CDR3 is CASSLSRNYNEQFF. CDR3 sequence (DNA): TGTGCCAGCAGCCTCTCGCGGAACTACAATGAGCAGTTCTTC.